A single sample gave rise to the 17 T cell receptor beta chains below, sequenced in a study of T-cell reconstitution after alpha-beta-depleted transplantation in children. Study-wide points: Fresh T-cell production supplied most of the T-cell counts and diversity seen one year after transplant.

Construction of the TCRbeta library involved unique molecular identifiers. TCRdb recomputed calls from the PCR reads with MiXCR, one row per CDR3 protein. The repertoire holds about 300,000 distinct CDR3 sequences, with around 7.3% as singletons. For these receptors, no antigen is known. Sequences were derived from peripheral blood, sampled 360 days after TCRalphabeta/CD19-depleted stem cell transplant. The receptors here all came from a female patient aged 2-10 years who had a stem cell transplant for Fanconi anemia, so the T cells may come from the graft donor.

Only a few counts were recorded for this clonotype. The chain is built from TRBV6-5 and TRBJ1-2, with D maybe TRBD1 (5 bases). Per germline, CDR1 MNHEY and CDR2 SVGAGI. The CDR3 has 15 residues. V was shortened by 0 bases and J by 5 bases, with 13 bases between the two germline ends. The CDR3 sequence is CASSYSGGVAYGYTF. CDR3 in DNA: TGTGCCAGCAGTTACTCCGGGGGAGTCGCATATGGCTACACCTTC.

V and J are TRBV6-1 and TRBJ1-1; the D gene is possibly TRBD1 (5 bases). CDR1 MNHNS and CDR2 SASEGT come from the germline V gene. The ends were cut back, 7 bases at V and 1 base at J, with 10 bases in the middle. This CDR3 has 13 amino acids. The CDR3 protein is CASTRGPNTEAFF. CDR3 bases: TGTGCCAGCACTCGGGGCCCGAACACTGAAGCTTTCTTT.

This clonotype appeared many times. The rearrangement links TRBV12-3 or TRBV12-4 to TRBJ1-5, with D unclear. This CDR3 contains 13 residues. Trimming left V 3 bases short and J 4 bases short, with 7 bases between. The CDR3 nucleotides read TGTGCCAGCAGTTTGACCGCTAATCAGCCCCAGCATTTT. The encoded protein is CASSLTANQPQHF.

Details on this clonotype: A single base separates this from a much larger clone, so it may be a read error. V usage is TRBV7-8 and J usage is TRBJ2-2; a possible D gene is TRBD2 (5 bases). In germline, CDR1 is SGHVS, CDR2 FQNEAQ. The CDR3 runs to 14 residues. The CDR3 sequence is CASSLGINTGELVF. DNA of the CDR3: TGTGCCAGCAGCTTAGGGATTAACACCGGGGAGCTGGTTTTT. The full variable domain, rest sourced from reference TRBV7-8 and TRBJ2-2, is GAGVSQSPRYKVAKRGQDVALRCDPISGHVSLFWYQQALGQGPEFLTYFQNEAQLDKSGLPSDRFFAERPEGSVSTLKIQRTQQEDSAVYLCASSLGINTGELVFGEGSRLTVL.

At least ten counts were recorded for this clonotype. The V and J genes are TRBV29-1 and TRBJ2-7, with D possibly matching TRBD1 (6 bases). V lost 4 bases and J 3 bases, leaving 7 bases between the germline ends. This CDR3 has 11 amino acids. From germline, CDR1 is SQVTM and CDR2 ANQGSEA. CDR3 coding DNA: TGCAGCGTTGGGACAGTCTACGAGCAGTACTTC. It specifies CSVGTVYEQYF.

This clonotype was seen at least ten times. The chain couples TRBV6-1 to TRBJ1-1, with unresolved D. CDR1 and CDR2 from the germline V gene are MNHNS and SASEGT. Trimming removed 4 bases from V and 0 bases from J, with 12 bases in between. The CDR3 extends over 15 amino acids. The CDR3 DNA reads as TGTGCCAGCAGTGGCGTGAGGAAAGTGAACACTGAAGCTTTCTTT. Amino acids: CASSGVRKVNTEAFF.

Ten or more counts support this clonotype. J is TRBJ2-3 and V is TRBV12-3 or TRBV12-4, with no clear D. The CDR3 covers 13 residues. Trimming removed 3 bases from V and 4 bases from J, with 8 bases in between. CDR3 in DNA: TGTGCCAGCAGTTTCGTGCAGTCAGATACGCAGTATTTT. Residues: CASSFVQSDTQYF.

J is TRBJ2-7 and V is TRBV11-2, with D perhaps TRBD1 (5 bases). Germline V gene sequence: CDR1 SGHAT, CDR2 FQNNGV. Deletions cut 5 bases from V and 6 bases from J, with 8 bases between. The CDR3 has 11 amino acids. The CDR3 reads CASSQGSEQYF. The CDR3 DNA sequence: TGTGCCAGCAGCCAGGGTAGCGAGCAGTACTTC.

The CDR3 coding sequence is TGTGCCAGCAGCTTAGCTGAACACCAAAACACCGGGGAGCTGTTTTTT. It is translated as CASSLAEHQNTGELFF. V is TRBV7-9 and J is TRBJ2-2; D call uncertain. Germline assignment: CDR1 SEHNR and CDR2 FQNEAQ (reference sequence). CDR3 length: 16 amino acids. V lost 0 bases and J lost 2, with 10 bases in between.

This clonotype was found many times. This sequence joins TRBV3-1 and TRBJ2-4, with a tentative D call TRBD2 (5 bases). Trimming stripped 2 bases from V and 0 bases from J, with 11 bases between. The CDR3 consists of 16 residues. Germline V gene sequence: CDR1 LGHDT, CDR2 YNNKEL (reference sequence). The chain's CDR3 is CASSQPIGVAKNIQYF. For the CDR3, the DNA is TGTGCCAGCAGCCAACCGATCGGGGTAGCCAAAAACATTCAGTACTTC.

This clonotype was seen repeatedly, ten times or more. The rearrangement joins TRBV7-3 to TRBJ2-1, with 12 bases lining up with TRBD2. V was pared by 5 bases and J by 6 bases, with 8 bases of the junction left unmatched. CDR3 length equals 16 residues. Germline CDR1 SGHTA, CDR2 FQGTGA. As DNA, the CDR3 is TGTGCCAGCAGCGGCAGGGGGACTAGCGGGCTCAATGAGCAGTTCTTC. Translating it yields CASSGRGTSGLNEQFF.

V usage is TRBV5-1 and J usage is TRBJ1-2, with unresolved D. The V and J ends lost 2 bases and 3 bases respectively, with 8 bases between them. CDR3 length: 13 amino acids. CDR1 and CDR2 (germline): SGHRS, YFSETQ. CDR3 DNA sequence: TGCGCCAGCAGCTTAGTTGGGTACTATGGCTACACCTTC. It yields the protein CASSLVGYYGYTF.

This clonotype was seen at least ten times. The chain joins TRBV20-1 to TRBJ2-1, with 12 bases aligning to TRBD2. CDR3 size: 16 residues. V lost 3 bases to trimming and J lost 9 bases; unmatched junction nucleotides: 12. Per germline, CDR1 DFQATT and CDR2 SNEGSKA (reference sequence). The CDR3 loop is CSASELAGGPGGEQFF. As DNA, the CDR3 is TGCAGTGCTAGTGAGCTAGCGGGAGGGCCAGGTGGTGAGCAGTTCTTC.

At least ten counts were recorded for this clonotype. This chain connects TRBV6-2 or TRBV6-3 to TRBJ2-3; either TRBD1 or TRBD2 may fit D (5 bases each). There are 14 residues in the CDR3. Germline-derived CDR1 and CDR2 are MNHEY and SVGEGT. V lost 7 bases, J lost 0 bases, and 11 bases lay in between. The CDR3 bases are TGTGCCAGCATAGGGACCCAAAGCACAGATACGCAGTATTTT. Its protein product is CASIGTQSTDTQYF.

This clonotype showed up many times. The J gene is TRBJ1-5, the V gene TRBV28; unclear D gene. Trimming took 2 bases from V and 7 from J, leaving 6 bases between them. The CDR3 spans 12 residues. Germline CDR1 and CDR2: MDHEN and SYDVKM. CDR3 nucleotides: TGTGCCAGCAGTTTAGAGGTACAGCCCCAGCATTTT. Translating gives CASSLEVQPQHF.

The chain joins TRBV19 to TRBJ2-1; maybe TRBD2 (6 bases). The CDR3 spans 11 residues. V shed 11 bases and J shed 7 bases, with 12 bases lying between them. Germline CDR1 reads LNHDA; CDR2 reads SQIVND (reference sequence). The CDR3 spells CASIGGNEQFF. The CDR3 bases are TGTGCCTCAATTGGGGGGAATGAGCAGTTCTTC. The full variable domain, completed using reference TRBV19 and TRBJ2-1, is DGGITQSPKYLFRKEGQNVTLSCEQNLNHDAMYWYRQDPGQGLRLIYYSQIVNDFQKGDIAEGYSVSREKKESFPLTVTSAQKNPTAFYLCASIGGNEQFFGPGTRLTVL.

This clonotype was detected ten times or more. The chain joins TRBV10-3 to TRBJ1-4, with D possibly matching TRBD1 (5 bases). V lost 6 bases to trimming and J lost 5 bases, with 19 bases between them. CDR1 is ENHRY, CDR2 SYGVKD, per germline. This CDR3 comprises 16 residues. The CDR3 region has the DNA TGTGCCATCAGCGAGGAGGGGTCAGGTCTAAATGAAAAACTGTTTTTT. This encodes CAISEEGSGLNEKLFF.